This T cell receptor (beta chain) was recovered during a study of T cell responses to AZD1222 COVID-19 vaccine. Study conclusions and caveats: Most donors were white British, females outnumbered males, and clonal diversity was possibly underestimated. Spike-specific TCR repertoires showed rising breadth and depth after two AZD1222 doses. Spike-wide vaccine-associated CD4 TCRs dominated at 160-218 and 743-854.

Details on this clone: Its antigen is undetermined.

CDR3 length equals 16 residues. CDR1 MDHEN and CDR2 SYDVKM come from the germline V gene. V was shortened by 3 bases and J by 0 bases, with 13 bases between the two germline ends. This table comes from immunoSEQ multiplex PCR, and its TCRdb copy is limited to in-frame clones, with some not included. The sample contains 60,000 to 80,000 clones, 80% of which appear only once. The chain is built from TRBV28 and TRBJ2-3; tentatively, D is TRBD1 or TRBD2 (6 bases each). Source: peripheral blood, taken 28 days after the second AZD1222 dose. The receptor was isolated from an adult who received the AZD1222 COVID-19 vaccine. This CDR3 is CASSLPEGGSTDTQYF. CDR3 sequence (DNA): TGTGCCAGCAGTTTGCCCGAGGGGGGTAGCACAGATACGCAGTATTTT. Supplemented by reference TRBV28 and TRBJ2-3, the full variable domain reads DVKVTQSSRYLVKRTGEKVFLECVQDMDHENMFWYRQDPGLGLRLIYFSYDVKMKEKGDIPEGYSVSREKKERFSLILESASTNQTSMYLCASSLPEGGSTDTQYFGPGTRLTVL.